This is a list of T cell receptor beta chains from one sample in a study of CD8+CD57+ T cells in acquired aplastic anemia. Using its own MiXCR run on the reads, TCRdb lists one record per CDR3 protein. The repertoire holds 150,000 or so distinct CDR3 sequences, with approximately 52% as singletons. Sequencing input: sorted CD4+, CD8+, or CD8+CD57+ T cells (not recorded which) from PBMCs. The receptor set was obtained from a human donor with aplastic anemia. CDR3s include the opening cysteine and the closing phenylalanine or tryptophan. A D gene is named only where the DNA matches it firmly. Rows may omit the clone size; those that give it use once, few, many or a size class.

j_gene | d_gene | len | v_gene | abundance | CDR3nt | CDR3aa
TRBJ1-2 | - | 13 | TRBV15 | - | TGTGCCACCAGCAGAACAGTGAACTATGGCTACACCTTC | CATSRTVNYGYTF
TRBJ2-1 | - | 14 | TRBV29-1 | - | TGCAGCGTTCAAAGGTCAAGCTCCTACAATGAGCAGTTCTTC | CSVQRSSSYNEQFF
TRBJ1-1 | - | 10 | TRBV2 | few | TGTGCCAGCAGGGAAACTGAAGCTTTCTTT | CASRETEAFF
TRBJ2-5 | - | 10 | TRBV20-1 | - | TGCAGTGCTGGTTGGGAGACCCAGTACTTC | CSAGWETQYF
TRBJ2-7 | - | 15 | TRBV10-3 | - | TGTGCCAGCAGTCCCCAACAGGTTGTTGTGGGCGAGCAGTACTTC | CASSPQQVVVGEQYF
TRBJ2-3 | - | 14 | TRBV12-3/TRBV12-4 | - | TGTGCCAGCAGTTTGCCCGGGGTCTTAGATACGCAGTATTTT | CASSLPGVLDTQYF
TRBJ1-6 | TRBD1 | 14 | TRBV19 | - | TGTGCCACTAGAGAGGACAGGGGTTTCTCACCCCTCCACTTT | CATREDRGFSPLHF
TRBJ1-2 | TRBD1 | 15 | TRBV6-1 | many | TGTGCCAGCAGCCGACTTACTGGGACAGGGGATGGCTACACCTTC | CASSRLTGTGDGYTF
TRBJ2-7 | TRBD1 | 15 | TRBV25-1 | few | TGTGCCAGCAGTGAACGACAGGGAGCGGACTACGAGCAGTACTTC | CASSERQGADYEQYF
TRBJ1-3 | TRBD1 | 15 | TRBV5-1 | - | TGCGCCAGCAAAAAAACTACAGGGGCCGGAAACACCATATATTTT | CASKKTTGAGNTIYF
TRBJ2-5 | - | 13 | TRBV7-2 | once | TGTGCCAGCAGCTTAGGTCCAGCGCGGACCCAGTACTTC | CASSLGPARTQYF
TRBJ2-3 | - | 14 | TRBV7-2 | - | TGTGCCAGCAGCCGCGGTTTAAGCACAGATACGCAGTATTTT | CASSRGLSTDTQYF
TRBJ2-7 | - | 14 | TRBV20-1 | - | TGCAGTGCTAGATCGGGCGGGGTTGCCTACGAGCAGTACTTC | CSARSGGVAYEQYF
TRBJ2-1 | TRBD2 | 16 | TRBV5-4 | many | TGTGCCAGCAGCTTGGGGACTAGCGGGGGGGAAACTGAGCAGTTCTTC | CASSLGTSGGETEQFF
TRBJ2-2 | - | 14 | TRBV4-1 | many | TGCGCCAGCAGCCAATCAATGAGTCCCGGGGAGCTGTTTTTT | CASSQSMSPGELFF
TRBJ2-3 | TRBD2 | 17 | TRBV5-4 | many | TGTGCCAGCAGCTTGGCCGATAGCGGGGGGGCGACAGATACGCAGTATTTT | CASSLADSGGATDTQYF
TRBJ1-2 | - | 16 | TRBV14 | many | TGTGCCAGCAGCCAAGAGGCCAGGGTTTCTAACTATGGCTACACCTTC | CASSQEARVSNYGYTF
TRBJ1-1 | TRBD1 | 13 | TRBV19 | many | TGTGCCAGTAGAGGGACAGCAGTATTTGAAGCTTTCTTT | CASRGTAVFEAFF